Following are 25 T cell receptor beta chains from one sample sequenced in a study of CD8+ T cells in alopecia areata. Treatment indicated: oral pan-JAK inhibitor, 5-10 mg twice daily. Isolated RNA was reverse transcribed into cDNA used as the sequencing template. TCRdb keeps only in-frame clones here, not all; method: immunoSEQ multiplex PCR. The sample contains some 200,000 clones, roughly 62% of which appear only once. The sequenced sample was CD8+ T cells sorted from blood, obtained at week 24, from a patient treated with tofacitinib. The receptors derive from a human donor with alopecia areata.

This clone was detected a few times. The gene calls are TRBV10-3 and TRBJ2-2; D tentatively reads TRBD1 or TRBD2 (5 bases each). Germline values: CDR1 ENHRY, CDR2 SYGVKD. The CDR3 extends over 13 amino acids. V gave up 8 bases and J gave up 4 bases, with 11 bases separating them. CDR3 sequence: CAIPGTGTGELFF. Written as DNA, the CDR3 is TGTGCCATCCCGGGGACCGGCACCGGGGAGCTGTTTTTT.

The rearrangement links TRBV5-1 to TRBJ1-2; 10 bases fit TRBD1. J was trimmed by 8 bases and V by 7 bases; bases with no gene match: 8. There are 13 residues in the CDR3. The germline V gene encodes CDR1 SGHRS and CDR2 YFSETQ. CDR3 coding DNA: TGCGCCAGCGGCGACAGGGGGCGTTTAGGCTACACCTTC. It translates to CASGDRGRLGYTF.

The gene calls are TRBV7-9 and TRBJ2-3, with no clear D. Germline CDR1 is SEHNR and CDR2 is FQNEAQ (reference sequence). This CDR3 is built from 12 residues. The germline V and J ends were trimmed by 3 bases and 4 bases, with 5 bases remaining between them. The CDR3 is CASSFRADTQYF. CDR3 in DNA: TGTGCCAGCAGCTTTCGTGCAGATACGCAGTATTTT.

This clone turned up a few times. The chain combines TRBV6-5 with TRBJ2-6; D perhaps matches TRBD1 (5 bases). The V and J ends lost 6 bases and 3 bases respectively, with 9 bases between them. CDR1 MNHEY and CDR2 SVGAGI come from the germline V gene. The CDR3 length is 14 residues. CDR3 in DNA: TGTGCCAGCAGGGCAGGGAATGGGGCCAACGTCCTGACTTTC. This encodes CASRAGNGANVLTF.

V is TRBV29-1 and J is TRBJ2-1, with 7 bases matching TRBD1. V shed 4 bases and J 0 bases; nucleotides not matched to a gene: 3. This CDR3 spans 14 amino acids. The germline V gene encodes CDR1 SQVTM and CDR2 ANQGSEA. CDR3: CSVGTGSSYNEQFF. The CDR3 DNA follows: TGCAGCGTTGGGACAGGCAGCTCCTACAATGAGCAGTTCTTC.

V and J are TRBV6-5 and TRBJ1-2; D uncertain. CDR3 length: 8 residues. With 7 bases removed from V and 8 bases from J, the gap between germline ends came to 2 bases. The germline gives CDR1 MNHEY, CDR2 SVGAGI. The CDR3 DNA follows: TGTGCCAGCACAGGCTACACCTTC. It encodes CASTGYTF.

A few counts support this clone. The chain couples TRBV25-1 to TRBJ2-3; maybe TRBD2 (6 bases). Trimming removed 4 bases from V and 2 bases from J, with 16 bases in between. The germline V gene encodes CDR1 MGHDK and CDR2 SYGVNS. This CDR3 is built from 16 residues. The CDR3 nucleotides are TGTGCCAGCAGTGCTCTGGGTAGCGGAATCACAGATACGCAGTATTTT. Translation gives CASSALGSGITDTQYF.

The chain couples TRBV2 to TRBJ2-5; possible D gene TRBD1, 5 bases. The CDR3 loop spans 16 amino acids. V lost 3 bases and J lost 6, with 20 bases in between. Germline V gene lookup returns CDR1 SNHLY and CDR2 FYNNEI. The CDR3 DNA sequence: TGTGCCAGCAGTGATGTGTCGCAGGGAAACATGAAGACCCAGTACTTC. Its translation: CASSDVSQGNMKTQYF. The complete variable domain, with remaining parts taken from reference TRBV2 and TRBJ2-5, reads EPEVTQTPSHQVTQMGQEVILRCVPISNHLYFYWYRQILGQKVEFLVSFYNNEISEKSEIFDDQFSVERPDGSNFTLKIRSTKLEDSAMYFCASSDVSQGNMKTQYFGPGTRLLVL.

This clone occurred a few times. The chain joins TRBV10-3 to TRBJ2-7; TRBD1 matches at 10 bases. CDR1 and CDR2 (germline): ENHRY, SYGVKD. CDR3 length equals 14 residues. Trimming took 10 bases from V and 5 from J; bases not matched to a gene: 11. In DNA form, the CDR3 reads TGTGCCACCGAGGCCGGGACAGGGGCACACGAGCAGTACTTC. This sequence encodes CATEAGTGAHEQYF.

This clone was counted at least ten times. The gene calls are TRBV7-9 and TRBJ1-4; 10 bases line up with TRBD1. There are 19 residues in the CDR3. Germline loops: CDR1 SEHNR, CDR2 FQNEAQ (reference sequence). With V trimmed by 6 bases and J by 0 bases, 13 bases remained unmatched. The CDR3 sequence is CASRPKPGQGSATNEKLFF. The DNA of the CDR3 is TGTGCCAGCAGACCTAAACCGGGACAGGGGTCTGCAACTAATGAAAAACTGTTTTTT. The full variable domain, in which reference TRBV7-9 and TRBJ1-4 provide the parts outside the CDR3, is DTGVSQNPRHKITKRGQNVTFRCDPISEHNRLYWYRQTLGQGPEFLTYFQNEAQLEKSRLLSDRFSAERPKGSFSTLEIQRTEQGDSAMYLCASRPKPGQGSATNEKLFFGSGTQLSVL.

This clone was observed a few times. The rearrangement uses TRBV12-5 and TRBJ2-2, with unresolved D. This CDR3 has 13 amino acids. The ends were cut back, 2 bases at V and 5 bases at J, with 6 bases in the middle. The germline V gene has CDR1 LGHNT and CDR2 FRNRAP. DNA of the CDR3: TGTGCTAGTGGTTTGACCCTAACCGGGGAGCTGTTTTTT. Its translation: CASGLTLTGELFF.

The chain links TRBV4-2 to TRBJ2-2; 8 bases agree with TRBD1. The J segment lost 15 bases and the V segment lost 0 bases, leaving 6 bases of the junction unmatched. Germline-derived CDR1 and CDR2 are LGHNA and YNFKEQ. The length of the CDR3 is 13 residues. CDR3 bases: TGTGCCAGCAGCCAAGACGCAGGACAGGGATTGTTTTTT. This codes for CASSQDAGQGLFF.

The rearrangement uses TRBV7-8 and TRBJ2-3; a possible D gene is TRBD1 (6 bases). The germline gives CDR1 SGHVS, CDR2 FQNEAQ. Trimming took off 4 bases at V and 2 bases at J, with 13 bases between the two ends. The CDR3 is 15 amino acids. DNA for the CDR3: TGTGCCAGCAGCTCCCCAGGGGTCTTCACAGATACGCAGTATTTT. The encoded protein is CASSSPGVFTDTQYF.

The chain carries TRBV7-3 and TRBJ1-4, with TRBD1 matching over 8 bases. This CDR3 contains 15 residues. Germline lookup yields CDR1 SGHTA and CDR2 FQGTGA. V lost 6 bases to trimming and J lost 6 bases; unmatched junction nucleotides: 9. The CDR3 here is CASRIPTGEDEKLFF. CDR3 nucleotides: TGTGCCAGCAGGATCCCGACAGGGGAGGATGAAAAACTGTTTTTT. Supplemented by reference TRBV7-3 and TRBJ1-4, the full variable domain reads GAGVSQTPSNKVTEKGKYVELRCDPISGHTALYWYRQSLGQGPEFLIYFQGTGAADDSGLPNDRFFAVRPEGSVSTLKIQRTERGDSAVYLCASRIPTGEDEKLFFGSGTQLSVL.

The chain is built from TRBV6-6 and TRBJ1-2; 9 bases are a match to TRBD1. This CDR3 contains 15 residues. V gave up 4 bases and J gave up 6 bases; unmatched junction bases: 9. Germline V gives CDR1 MNHNY, CDR2 SVGAGI (reference sequence). CDR3 sequence reads: CASSWSPRTGDGYTF. The DNA for the CDR3 is TGTGCCAGCAGTTGGTCCCCCCGGACAGGGGATGGCTACACCTTC.

This chain links TRBV29-1 with TRBJ2-7, with 13 bases lining up with TRBD2. The germline V gene has CDR1 SQVTM and CDR2 ANQGSEA. The CDR3 totals 13 residues. V was pared by 7 bases and J by 3 bases, with 3 bases of the junction left unmatched. In DNA, the CDR3 is TGCAGCGCAAGACTAGCGGGGGGCTACGAGCAGTACTTC. Encoded protein: CSARLAGGYEQYF.

The table lists this clone with a few counts. V and J are TRBV12-5 and TRBJ2-5; possible D gene TRBD1, 6 bases. V was trimmed by 8 bases and J by 1 base, leaving 8 bases between them. Germline CDR1 is LGHNT and CDR2 is FRNRAP. The length of the CDR3 is 12 residues. The DNA of the CDR3 is TGTGCTAGTACAGGGTTCCAAGAGACCCAGTACTTC. Its translation: CASTGFQETQYF. Based on the CDR3 plus reference TRBV12-5 and TRBJ2-5, the full variable domain is DARVTQTPRHKVTEMGQEVTMRCQPILGHNTVFWYRQTMMQGLELLAYFRNRAPLDDSGMPKDRFSAEMPDATLATLKIQPSEPRDSAVYFCASTGFQETQYFGPGTRLLVL.

The chain combines TRBV6-5 with TRBJ1-1, with D possibly being TRBD1 (5 bases). CDR1 MNHEY and CDR2 SVGAGI come from the germline V gene. Between the trimmed V and J ends, which lost 5 bases and 3 bases, there was a span of 13 bases. This CDR3 is built from 14 residues. The CDR3 region has the DNA TGTGCCAGCAGTGTTATTATAGGGGACACTGAAGCTTTCTTT. It codes for CASSVIIGDTEAFF.

The CDR3: CASSPVTSGGNEQYF. As DNA, the CDR3 is TGTGCCAGCAGCCCCGTGACTAGCGGGGGAAACGAGCAGTACTTC. The chain recombines TRBV13 with TRBJ2-7; 12 nucleotides align to TRBD2. J lost 5 bases, V lost 5 bases, and 7 bases had no gene match. The CDR3 length is 15 residues. Germline CDR1 PRHDT, CDR2 FYEKMQ (reference sequence).

The V gene is TRBV2, the J gene TRBJ1-5, with 8 bases aligning to TRBD1. Germline CDR1 is SNHLY and CDR2 is FYNNEI. The CDR3 runs to 15 residues. V was clipped by 1 base and J by 7 bases; unmatched bases: 6. CDR3 sequence: CASSEGTGSLQPQHF. The CDR3 region has the DNA TGTGCCAGCAGTGAAGGGACAGGGTCGTTGCAGCCCCAGCATTTT.

The count of this clone is one. The genes are TRBV4-1 and TRBJ1-5; tentative D call: TRBD1 (5 bases). Trimming stripped 0 bases from V and 4 bases from J, with 10 bases between. Germline assignment: CDR1 MGHRA and CDR2 YSYEKL. There are 15 residues in the CDR3. CDR3 DNA: TGCGCCAGCAGCCAAGATGGGGGGATGAATCAGCCCCAGCATTTT. It encodes CASSQDGGMNQPQHF.

In nucleotides, the CDR3 is TGTGCCAGCTCGCGTTGGGTGCAGTATTTT. Protein product: CASSRWVQYF. The chain has TRBV25-1 and TRBJ2-3, with D uncertain. CDR1 is MGHDK and CDR2 is SYGVNS in the germline V gene. Trimming pared 8 bases from V and 11 bases from J, leaving 11 bases between. The CDR3 is 10 residues long.

This clone was counted between two and nine times. V gene TRBV29-1 combines with J gene TRBJ1-1; D may be TRBD1 (5 bases). CDR3 length: 12 residues. V was shortened by 0 bases and J by 7 bases, with 9 bases between the two germline ends. The germline gives CDR1 SQVTM, CDR2 ANQGSEA. CDR3 in amino acids: CSVEDRQGEAFF. CDR3 bases: TGCAGCGTTGAAGATCGGCAGGGTGAAGCTTTCTTT.

The chain uses TRBV4-1 and TRBJ2-1; TRBD2 agrees at 11 bases. The CDR3 runs 16 residues. Germline V gene lookup returns CDR1 MGHRA and CDR2 YSYEKL. The V gene end was trimmed by 4 bases and the J gene end by 6 bases; junction bases not matched to a gene: 8. The CDR3 coding sequence is TGCGCCAGCAGCCGCTTGCTAGCGGGGGGAACCAATGAGCAGTTCTTC. This translates into CASSRLLAGGTNEQFF.

The chain is built from TRBV9 and TRBJ2-3; D is possibly TRBD1 or TRBD2 (5 bases each). The CDR3 has 14 amino acids. Germline CDR1 and CDR2: SGDLS and YYNGEE. The germline V and J ends were trimmed by 3 bases and 6 bases, with 14 bases remaining between them. The CDR3 loop reads CASSASRGPDTQYF. CDR3 bases: TGTGCCAGCAGCGCGAGCCGGGGCCCGGATACGCAGTATTTT.